This T cell receptor beta chain came from a study of blood T cell repertoires in COVID-19. As for the study in general: Samples came from the United States, Italy and Spain, spanning acute and convalescent COVID-19.

This clone was found once. The germline CDR1 and CDR2 sequences are SNHLY and FYNNEI. The length of the CDR3 is 17 residues. Losses at the gene ends were 4 bases for V and 0 bases for J; bases not matched to a gene: 8. In the authors' workflow: Amplification from reference gene primers served as the basis for estimated nucleated cell counts. Assay used: immunoSEQ multiplex PCR; TCRdb lists only in-frame clones, some missing. V, J and clone size are those of that table, while D and trimming were read from the DNA. The sample has approximately 280,000 clones; approximately 90% are singletons. Source material: peripheral blood. This sequence joins TRBV2 and TRBJ2-1; 8 bases are a match to TRBD2. The receptor comes from a woman aged 60-70 years with acute or convalescent COVID-19. The CDR3 reads CASSGRGSGSSYNEQFF. The CDR3 DNA is TGTGCCAGCAGTGGCCGGGGCAGCGGGAGCTCCTACAATGAGCAGTTCTTC. Together with reference TRBV2 and TRBJ2-1, the CDR3 gives the full variable domain: EPEVTQTPSHQVTQMGQEVILRCVPISNHLYFYWYRQILGQKVEFLVSFYNNEISEKSEIFDDQFSVERPDGSNFTLKIRSTKLEDSAMYFCASSGRGSGSSYNEQFFGPGTRLTVL.